This T cell receptor (beta chain) was recorded in a study of blood T cell repertoires in COVID-19. Between the trimmed V and J ends, which lost 2 bases and 3 bases, there was a span of 14 bases. The CDR3 is made up of 15 amino acids. CDR1 and CDR2 from the germline V gene are SGHVS and FQNEAQ. Original analysis: Nucleated cell counts were estimated from reference gene primer amplification. TCRdb keeps only in-frame clones here, not all; method: immunoSEQ multiplex PCR. V, J and clone size reflect that table, while D and trimming were determined from the DNA. The sample lists about 30,000 clones; 89% were seen once.

This receptor was taken from a man older than 75 with acute or convalescent COVID-19. The rearrangement links TRBV7-8 to TRBJ2-7, with D possibly matching TRBD2 (5 bases). Sequenced sample: peripheral blood. In nucleotides, the CDR3 is TGTGCCAGCAGCTTACAAGGGCCCGAGGGCTACGAGCAGTACTTC. Translated: CASSLQGPEGYEQYF.